A selection of T cell receptor beta chains follows, all from one sample in a study of blood T cell repertoires in COVID-19. Data came from immunoSEQ multiplex PCR; TCRdb stores just in-frame clones and leaves some out. This table has some 22,000 clones, 88% appearing once. Sequenced input: peripheral blood. Source of these receptors: a man in his 70s in a cohort sampled during active COVID-19. Both conserved end residues are part of each CDR3. D genes are given only for firm matches. Where a row states a size, it is once, few, many or the class of an expanded clone; other rows omit it.

TRBJ1-1 | TRBV10-3 | once | 10 | . | TGTGCCACGAGCCCATATGAAGCTTTCTTT | CATSPYEAFF
TRBJ2-1 | TRBV7-3 | . | 16 | . | TGTGCCAGCAGCCCCCCGGCAACAGGGATCTACAATGAGCAGTTCTTC | CASSPPATGIYNEQFF
TRBJ2-3 | TRBV9 | . | 14 | TRBD1 | TGTGCCAGCAGCGTAGGGCAGGGGGCCGATACGCAGTATTTT | CASSVGQGADTQYF
TRBJ2-2 | TRBV20-1 | . | 16 | . | TGCAGTGCTAGTTCCGTGGGTAGCGGGAACACCGGGGAGCTGTTTTTT | CSASSVGSGNTGELFF
TRBJ2-2 | TRBV5-5 | . | 15 | . | TGTGCCAGCAGCGTGGACAGAGCGAACACCGGGGAGCTGTTTTTT | CASSVDRANTGELFF
TRBJ2-5 | TRBV7-8 | . | 15 | TRBD2 | TGTGCCAGCAGCCCCCGCGCGGGAGAGCAAGAGACCCAGTACTTC | CASSPRAGEQETQYF
TRBJ1-5 | TRBV5-5 | few | 15 | . | TGTGCCAGCAGCCCCGGACAGCTTGGTCATCAGCCCCAGCATTTT | CASSPGQLGHQPQHF
TRBJ2-5 | TRBV24-1 | . | 16 | TRBD2 | TGTGCCACCAGTGATAGCGCCAGCGGGAGGGCCGGGACCCAGTACTTC | CATSDSASGRAGTQYF
TRBJ2-1 | TRBV19 | . | 17 | . | TGTGCCAGTAGTATAGATCTACCCTCCTCGGAGTGGAATGAGCAGTTCTTC | CASSIDLPSSEWNEQFF
TRBJ1-3 | TRBV29-1 | . | 14 | . | TGCAGCGTTGGGCCCAGGGGTTCTGGAAACACCATATATTTT | CSVGPRGSGNTIYF
TRBJ2-3 | TRBV6-6 | . | 16 | TRBD2 | TGTGCCAGCAGTTACCCAGCGGGAGGGGGGGCAGATACGCAGTATTTT | CASSYPAGGGADTQYF
TRBJ2-1 | TRBV21-1 | . | 18 | . | TGTGCCAGCAGCAAAGCGTCCCGGCGGCCCCCCGGGTACAATGAGCAGTTCTTC | CASSKASRRPPGYNEQFF
TRBJ1-5 | TRBV5-1 | . | 14 | TRBD1 | TGCGCCAGCAGCAAACAGGGGGAAGATCAGCCCCAGCATTTT | CASSKQGEDQPQHF
TRBJ1-1 | TRBV18 | once | 14 | TRBD1 | TGTGCCAGCGGACAGGGGTTTTCGAACACTGAAGCTTTCTTT | CASGQGFSNTEAFF
TRBJ1-2 | TRBV2 | . | 14 | TRBD1 | TGTGCCAGCAGCGTCGGACAGGGCTCCTATGGCTACACCTTC | CASSVGQGSYGYTF
TRBJ2-7 | TRBV29-1 | . | 14 | . | TGCAGCGCCTTGCCCAGGGCAAGCTCCTACGAGCAGTACTTC | CSALPRASSYEQYF
TRBJ2-7 | TRBV28 | . | 16 | TRBD1 | TGTGCCAGCAGTTCCCGTGGGACAGGGGGCTTCTACGAGCAGTACTTC | CASSSRGTGGFYEQYF
TRBJ2-3 | TRBV6-6 | once | 16 | TRBD1 | TGTGCCAGCAGTTACGGCGGACAGGGGGTTTCGGATACGCAGTATTTT | CASSYGGQGVSDTQYF
TRBJ1-1 | TRBV24-1 | . | 13 | TRBD1 | TGTGCCACGAGGGGGCATTTGAACACTGAAGCTTTCTTT | CATRGHLNTEAFF
TRBJ2-5 | TRBV4-1 | few | 14 | . | TGCGCCAGCAGCCAAGTGTCAGGTCCGGAGACCCAGTACTTC | CASSQVSGPETQYF
TRBJ2-2 | TRBV6-1 | . | 16 | . | TGTGCCAGCAGTGAAGAAGTCAGGGCAAACACCGGGGAGCTGTTTTTT | CASSEEVRANTGELFF
TRBJ1-4 | TRBV19 | . | 13 | . | TGTGCCAGTATGACAGCAACTAATGAAAAACTGTTTTTT | CASMTATNEKLFF
TRBJ2-1 | TRBV7-8 | . | 12 | . | TGTGCCAGCAGCCCTTTGGGGGGTGAGCAGTTCTTC | CASSPLGGEQFF
TRBJ2-7 | TRBV11-2 | . | 14 | TRBD1 | TGTGCCAGCAGCACCGCCGGGACAGCCTACGAGCAGTACTTC | CASSTAGTAYEQYF
TRBJ2-7 | TRBV19 | . | 15 | TRBD1 | TGTGCCAGTAGTATCCCGGGACAGGGACCTTACGAGCAGTACTTC | CASSIPGQGPYEQYF
TRBJ2-1 | TRBV10-3 | few | 18 | TRBD2 | TGTGCCATCGCCCCAGGACTAGCGGGAGGAGGGGACTACAATGAGCAGTTCTTC | CAIAPGLAGGGDYNEQFF
TRBJ2-5 | TRBV24-1 | . | 17 | TRBD1 | TGTGCCACCAGTGATTTGCACGACAGGGGGACTGAAGAGACCCAGTACTTC | CATSDLHDRGTEETQYF
TRBJ2-7 | TRBV11-2 | . | 15 | TRBD1 | TGTGCCAGCAGCTTTACAGAGACAGGGATCCACGAGCAGTACTTC | CASSFTETGIHEQYF
TRBJ1-5 | TRBV6-6 | few | 14 | . | TGTGCCAGCAGTTACGGGGACTCTGGGCGGCCCCAGCATTTT | CASSYGDSGRPQHF
TRBJ1-5 | TRBV18 | . | 16 | . | TGTGCCAGCTCAACGGGATCGGTGGGGAGCAATCAGCCCCAGCATTTT | CASSTGSVGSNQPQHF
TRBJ2-1 | TRBV2 | . | 15 | TRBD2 | TGTGCCAGCGATAGCGGGAGGGCCATCCACAATGAGCAGTTCTTC | CASDSGRAIHNEQFF
TRBJ2-2 | TRBV28 | once | 16 | . | TGTGCCAGCAGTTTATCAGGGCGCATTGGCGCCGGGGAGCTGTTTTTT | CASSLSGRIGAGELFF
TRBJ1-3 | TRBV6-5 | . | 14 | TRBD1 | TGTGCCAGCAGCCGACAGGGTAGGGGCAACACCATATATTTT | CASSRQGRGNTIYF
TRBJ2-1 | TRBV5-5 | . | 16 | . | TGTGCCAGCAGCTTGACCACGGGAGCCTCCTACAATGAGCAGTTCTTC | CASSLTTGASYNEQFF
TRBJ2-2 | TRBV19 | . | 14 | . | TGTGCCAGTAGTGGACAGACGAACACCGGGGAGCTGTTTTTT | CASSGQTNTGELFF
TRBJ2-2 | TRBV27 | . | 16 | TRBD1 | TGTGCCAGCAGTCCATGGGACAGGGCGAACACCGGGGAGCTGTTTTTT | CASSPWDRANTGELFF
TRBJ1-1 | TRBV28 | . | 18 | TRBD1 | TGTGCCAGCAGTTTATTAAAACAGGGGCGGTCGATGAGCACTGAAGCTTTCTTT | CASSLLKQGRSMSTEAFF
TRBJ1-5 | TRBV28 | . | 14 | . | TGTGCCAGCAGTTTTGTGAGCAGCAATCAGCCCCAGCATTTT | CASSFVSSNQPQHF
TRBJ1-5 | TRBV10-3 | . | 15 | TRBD1 | TGTGCCATCAGTACCGGGACAGGGAGCAATCAGCCCCAGCATTTT | CAISTGTGSNQPQHF
TRBJ1-2 | TRBV6-1 | . | 15 | TRBD1 | TGTGCCAGCAGTGAAAAGGGGGCGCCCAACTATGGCTACACCTTC | CASSEKGAPNYGYTF